One and the same sample provided the 2 T cell receptor beta chains below, sequenced in a study of shared clonotypes between healthy human individuals. Generated by immunoSEQ multiplex PCR, the TCRdb table keeps only in-frame clones and is missing some. The sample shows approximately 1.5 million clones, 98% of them seen only once. The sample comprised naive CD4+ T cells sorted from blood. This sample's subset: CD45RA+ positively selected. These receptors originate from a man aged 25-40 years in good health.

V and J are TRBV30 and TRBJ1-5; D gene uncertain. Germline V lookup: CDR1 GTSNPN, CDR2 SVGIG (reference sequence). V was shortened by 2 bases and J by 7 bases, with 9 bases between the two germline ends. The CDR3 extends over 12 amino acids. DNA for the CDR3: TGTGCCTGGAGTCCGGGGAAACAGCCCCAGCATTTT. Amino acid sequence: CAWSPGKQPQHF.

A word on this clone: Distinct nucleotide sequences in the sample also encode this CDR3. The chain is built from TRBV29-1 and TRBJ2-5; tentative D call: TRBD2 (5 bases). The germline CDR1 and CDR2 sequences are SQVTM and ANQGSEA. The CDR3 loop spans 12 amino acids. V lost 4 bases and J lost 5, with 11 bases in between. The CDR3 DNA reads TGCAGCGTTGCGAAGGGAGAGGAGACCCAGTACTTC. Translated: CSVAKGEETQYF.